This T cell receptor (beta chain) was obtained from a study of shared T cell receptors in the human thymus. The method was immunoSEQ multiplex PCR; TCRdb's version includes in-frame clones alone and lacks a portion of them. Altogether 640,000 or so clones are present, 70% to 90% being singletons, with the ten largest covering more than 0.009%. This clone was detected once. This same sample was also taken into another study, of human thymus T cells. From that study: The thymus tissue came from resections taken during corrective heart surgery.

The sequence came from a boy younger than two with a congenital heart defect. The sequenced material came from thymocytes.

CDR3 residues: CASSPLAGGPPPPKYEQYF. The CDR3 bases are TGTGCCAGCAGCCCCCTAGCGGGGGGCCCCCCACCGCCTAAATACGAGCAGTACTTC. This chain links TRBV4-2 with TRBJ2-7; TRBD2 aligns across 11 bases. Unmatched junction bases numbered 18, after V lost 4 bases and J lost 4 bases. The CDR3 length is 19 residues. Germline CDR1 is LGHNA and CDR2 is YNFKEQ.